This TCR beta chain was recovered during a study of blood T cell repertoires in COVID-19. Overall study context: In each case, the material was cDNA or gDNA derived from T cells, B-cell-depleted T cells, or PBMCs.

Seattle participants joined during active infection and were tracked over time. Clones were sequenced by immunoSEQ multiplex PCR, and TCRdb holds only the in-frame ones, with some missing. This sample has 60,000 or so clones; about 80% occur once, and the top ten carry about 20%. Germline V gene lookup returns CDR1 LGHNA and CDR2 YNFKEQ. The CDR3 length is 14 residues. Trimming removed 1 base from V and 10 bases from J, with 14 bases in between. The V call is TRBV4-2, the J call TRBJ2-1; tentative D call: TRBD2 (5 bases). Sequencing used peripheral blood. The origin of this receptor is a man aged 30 to 39 with COVID-19, enrolled during active disease. The CDR3 DNA reads as TGTGCCAGCAGCCAAGTCGAGGGAGTAAGAGAGCAGTTCTTC. This encodes CASSQVEGVREQFF.